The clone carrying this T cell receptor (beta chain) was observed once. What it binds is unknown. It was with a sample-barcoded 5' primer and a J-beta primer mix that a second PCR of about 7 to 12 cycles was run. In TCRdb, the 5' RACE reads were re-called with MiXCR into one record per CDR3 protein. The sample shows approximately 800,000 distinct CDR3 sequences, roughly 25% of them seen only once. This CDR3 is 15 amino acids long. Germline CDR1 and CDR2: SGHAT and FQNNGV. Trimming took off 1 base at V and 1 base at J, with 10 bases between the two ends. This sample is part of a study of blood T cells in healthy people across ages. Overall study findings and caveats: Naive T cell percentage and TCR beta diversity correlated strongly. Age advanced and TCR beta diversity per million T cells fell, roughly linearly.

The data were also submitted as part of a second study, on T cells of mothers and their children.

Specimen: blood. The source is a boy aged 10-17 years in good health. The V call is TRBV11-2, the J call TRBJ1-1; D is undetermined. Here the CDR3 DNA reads TGTGCCAGCAGCTTAGTCCTACAGTCGAACACTGAAGCTTTCTTT. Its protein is CASSLVLQSNTEAFF.